This entry lists 12 T cell receptor beta chains sequenced from one sample in a study of CD8 T cells in Susac syndrome. The authors reverse transcribed roughly 0.45 to 1 ug RNA with random hexamers. TCRdb called the immunoSEQ multiplex PCR reads again in MiXCR, with one record for every CDR3 protein. Here the sample spans hundreds of thousands of distinct CDR3 sequences, around 85% being singletons. The sample taken for sequencing was CD8+ T cells from PBMCs. These receptors originate from a human donor with multiple sclerosis.

V and J are TRBV28 and TRBJ1-1, with 8 bases aligning to TRBD1. The CDR3 loop spans 14 amino acids. V shed 6 bases and J 6 bases; nucleotides not matched to a gene: 9. Germline CDR1 is MDHEN and CDR2 is SYDVKM. CDR3 in DNA: TGTGCCAGCAGCCCAGGGGGGACAGGCGCTGAAGCTTTCTTT. Translated: CASSPGGTGAEAFF.

The rearrangement joins TRBV7-2 to TRBJ2-5; 10 bases map to TRBD2. The CDR3 is 16 residues long. CDR1 and CDR2 from the germline V gene are SGHTA and FQGNSA. The trim removed 5 bases at V and 2 bases at J, leaving 8 bases unmatched. The CDR3 DNA follows: TGTGCCAGCAGCCCCCGACTAGCGGGTGCACAAGAGACCCAGTACTTC. Translating it yields CASSPRLAGAQETQYF.

This chain links TRBV7-9 with TRBJ2-3; 7 bases line up with TRBD1. J gave up 1 base and V 6 bases, and 7 bases lay outside the gene matches. The CDR3 runs 15 residues. Germline loops: CDR1 SEHNR, CDR2 FQNEAQ (reference sequence). CDR3 amino acids: CASRTTGFGTDTQYF. Written as DNA, the CDR3 is TGTGCCAGCAGGACGACAGGGTTCGGCACAGATACGCAGTATTTT.

This clonotype appeared a single time. V is TRBV5-8 and J is TRBJ1-6; a weak D match, TRBD1 (5 bases). From germline, CDR1 is SGHTS and CDR2 YDEGEE. The CDR3 length is 14 residues. Trimming removed 4 bases from V and 10 bases from J, with 15 bases in between. CDR3 bases: TGTGCCAGCAGCCTGGACATAGATGCGTCACCCCTCCACTTT. Translating gives CASSLDIDASPLHF.

V usage is TRBV5-5 and J usage is TRBJ2-6, with a weak D call TRBD1 (5 bases). Germline V gene lookup returns CDR1 SGHKS and CDR2 YYEKEE (reference sequence). This CDR3 is built from 19 residues. Trimming shortened V by 0 bases and J by 0 bases, and 16 bases separated the two germline ends. The CDR3 here is CASSLAGHLPNSGANVLTF. The CDR3 nucleotides are TGTGCCAGCAGCTTGGCTGGACACTTACCTAACTCTGGGGCCAACGTCCTGACTTTC. Variable domain in full (rest from reference TRBV5-5 and TRBJ2-6): DAGVTQSPTHLIKTRGQQVTLRCSPISGHKSVSWYQQVLGQGPQFIFQYYEKEERGRGNFPDRFSARQFPNYSSELNVNALLLGDSALYLCASSLAGHLPNSGANVLTFGAGSRLTVL.

This clonotype was counted between two and nine times. In nucleotides, the CDR3 is TGTGCCAGCAGTTTTCCAGATACGCAGTATTTT. Protein product: CASSFPDTQYF. The chain recombines TRBV7-9 with TRBJ2-3; no reliable D call. The CDR3 extends over 11 amino acids. Trimming stripped 6 bases from V and 4 bases from J, with 5 bases between. From germline, CDR1 is SEHNR and CDR2 FQNEAQ (reference sequence).

V and J are TRBV28 and TRBJ2-1; 10 bases map to TRBD2. The CDR3 consists of 18 residues. V was pared by 7 bases and J by 3 bases, with 15 bases of the junction left unmatched. Germline V CDR1 and CDR2: MDHEN, SYDVKM. CDR3 sequence (DNA): TGTGCCAGCACCATCCACGTAGCTAGCGGGAGTGTCTACAATGAGCAGTTCTTC. Translated, it gives CASTIHVASGSVYNEQFF.

V usage is TRBV5-4 and J usage is TRBJ1-1, with D uncertain. Germline CDR1 is SGHNT and CDR2 is YYREEE (reference sequence). This CDR3 is built from 15 residues. Trimming pared 10 bases from V and 0 bases from J, leaving 19 bases between. The CDR3 DNA reads as TGTGCCGGACGATCTGGGAGTTACTTGAACACTGAAGCTTTCTTT. Translating gives CAGRSGSYLNTEAFF.

This clonotype was observed a few times. The chain couples TRBV9 to TRBJ2-7; maybe TRBD1 (6 bases). The length of the CDR3 is 14 residues. Germline V gene lookup returns CDR1 SGDLS and CDR2 YYNGEE. The ends were cut back, 0 bases at V and 3 bases at J, with 10 bases in the middle. DNA for the CDR3: TGTGCCAGCAGCGTAGCTCAGGGGAACTACGAGCAGTACTTC. This sequence encodes CASSVAQGNYEQYF.

The rearrangement uses TRBV4-3 and TRBJ2-7; 7 bases line up with TRBD1. J was trimmed by 2 bases and V by 0 bases; bases with no gene match: 4. Germline-derived CDR1 and CDR2 are LGHNA and YSLEER. The CDR3 consists of 15 residues. In nucleotides, the CDR3 is TGCGCCAGCAGCCAAGAAGACAGGGAAACCTACGAGCAGTACTTC. Its translation: CASSQEDRETYEQYF.

The chain joins TRBV6-5 to TRBJ1-1, with no clear D. V shed 2 bases and J shed 0 bases, with 7 bases lying between them. The CDR3 extends over 14 amino acids. From germline, CDR1 is MNHEY and CDR2 SVGAGI. CDR3 residues: CASSYSVMNTEAFF. In nucleotides, the CDR3 is TGTGCCAGCAGTTACAGCGTGATGAACACTGAAGCTTTCTTT.

This clonotype was observed a single time. V gene TRBV4-3 combines with J gene TRBJ2-7; the D gene is possibly TRBD2 (6 bases). Germline assignment: CDR1 LGHNA and CDR2 YSLEER. CDR3 length equals 14 residues. V shed 3 bases and J shed 1 base, with 10 bases lying between them. CDR3 nucleotides: TGCGCCAGCAGCCAGATGACTAGTTCCTACGAGCAGTACTTC. This translates into CASSQMTSSYEQYF.